This T cell receptor beta chain emerged from a study of T cell repertoires in cytomegalovirus infection. Study-level findings and limits: Public TCR beta family frequency separated CMV-and-HLA carriers, including in an independent cohort.

From the reads, TCRdb called clonotypes with MiXCR, one entry per CDR3 protein. The repertoire holds about 140,000 distinct CDR3 sequences, roughly 6% seen once, with about a sixth in the top ten. This clonotype appeared many times. Its antigen remains unidentified. The germline V gene encodes CDR1 SGHTA and CDR2 FQGNSA. The CDR3 consists of 17 residues. V was clipped by 1 base and J by 5 bases; unmatched bases: 8. This rearrangement joins TRBV7-2 to TRBJ1-1, with TRBD1 matching 12 bases. Sequencing was carried out using PBMCs. The source of this sequence is a human donor in good health (CMV status not recorded). Some clones in this sample may be carry-over from other donors' samples. CDR3 DNA sequence: TGTGCCAGCAGCTTAGTGGGGACAGGGGGCGCGAGTACTGAAGCTTTCTTT. This encodes CASSLVGTGGASTEAFF.